This TCR beta chain appears in the sequencing data of a study of blood T cell repertoires in COVID-19 (dated by TCRdb to the early 2020s). At the level of the whole study: Samples covering the acute and convalescent phases of COVID-19 were provided by collaborators in the United States, Italy and Spain. Deeply sampled blood TCRbeta repertoires from subjects exposed to, actively infected with, or recovered from COVID-19 were included in the dataset. Samples were obtained from the ongoing ImmuneRACE study (first 160 participants) and from 1,254 subjects provided by 6 global collaborators. The repertoires were released in a freely available public database meant as a resource for research on the immune response to SARS-CoV-2. The prospective study material was composed of cDNA or gDNA derived from T cells, B-cell-depleted T cells, or PBMCs. A de-identified subject ID, COVID-19 status, age in years and sex were almost always included in the sample metadata. Where available, HLA class I and class II types were obtained from metadata supplied by the sample provider rather than from assay-based typing. The research as a whole found: The quantity of clinical and demographic metadata differed by source and by participant and was supplied without curation.

The CDR3 measures 16 amino acids from cysteine to phenylalanine. Just the 48-base CDR3 DNA is kept, in frame starting at base 1. Per the germline V gene (reference sequence), LNHDA is the CDR1 and SQIVND is the CDR2. TCRbeta CDR3 regions were amplified from genomic DNA using the immunoSEQ Assay, a bias-controlled multiplex PCR. For the original study's pipeline: The number of nucleated cells in each sample was estimated by amplification of reference gene primers within the assay. To quantify the absolute abundance of each unique TCRbeta CDR3 rearrangement, sequence reads were collapsed and filtered. For each sample, productive Simpson clonality was calculated as the square root of Simpson's diversity index over productive rearrangements. Imported from immuneACCESS, the table was reduced by TCRdb to in-frame sequences with V and J called. These copies leave out some clones; in studies compared against another copy, an unresolved V gene accounts for under half, and the cause of the remainder is not known. V and J calls and clone size are copied from that table; D and trimming were computed from the DNA. A total of over 250,000 clones appear in this sample, around 88% of them only once. The ten largest account for under 9.5% of the sample.

Turning to this clone: What antigen it recognizes has not been identified. One end of the junction does not line up with germline, which may come from a read error.

Participants in the prospective study were enrolled through a virtual design, were aged 18 to 89 years, and lived in 24 United States geographic areas. Cohort assignment in the prospective study relied on participant-reported clinical history from a screening survey and a study questionnaire. Recovered participants in ImmuneRACE Cohort 3 were defined as having two consecutive negative NP/OP PCR tests, clearance from a healthcare professional, or resolution of symptoms. Mobile phlebotomists in the prospective study collected whole blood, serum and a nasopharyngeal or oropharyngeal swab from every participant. Prospective study participants could optionally give additional blood draws and questionnaires over a roughly two-month period. Before DNA extraction, prospective study blood samples were shipped either frozen or at room temperature.

Recombination joined TRBV19 with TRBJ2-3, with 13 central nucleotides matching TRBD2. The specimen sequenced was PBMCs or T cells enriched from blood (not recorded which). The receptor was isolated from a man aged 40-50 years who had recovered from COVID-19. The sequence in DNA is TGTGCCAGTAGTATCCGGACTAGCGGGAGCATAGATACGCAGTATTTT. The encoded protein is CASSIRTSGSIDTQYF.